The 3 T cell receptor beta chains below were found in one sample sequenced in a study of blood T cell repertoires in COVID-19. Here immunoSEQ multiplex PCR was the method, and the copy in TCRdb shows in-frame clones only, minus some. The sample contains 200,000 to 250,000 clones, roughly 80% of which appear only once. The sequencing sample was made of peripheral blood. These receptors all come from a woman over 75 with acute or convalescent COVID-19.

The DNA of the CDR3 is TGTGCCACCAGCAGAGCAATTGACAGCTCCTATGGCTACACCTTC. This codes for CATSRAIDSSYGYTF. The genes are TRBV15 and TRBJ1-2, with D possibly matching TRBD1 (5 bases). Trimming pared 1 base from V and 4 bases from J, leaving 13 bases between. Germline CDR1 LNHNV, CDR2 YYDKDF (reference sequence). The CDR3 consists of 15 residues.

The chain joins TRBV4-1 to TRBJ2-7, with 8 nucleotides matching TRBD2. The germline V gene encodes CDR1 MGHRA and CDR2 YSYEKL. V gave up 1 base and J gave up 3 bases; unmatched junction bases: 8. CDR3 length: 16 residues. CDR3: CASSQALTTSVYEQYF. Written as DNA, the CDR3 is TGCGCCAGCAGCCAAGCCCTCACGACTAGCGTCTACGAGCAGTACTTC.

V gene TRBV10-3 combines with J gene TRBJ2-1; D not resolved. CDR1 and CDR2 (germline): ENHRY, SYGVKD. Trimming shortened V by 2 bases and J by 10 bases, and 6 bases separated the two germline ends. The CDR3 is made up of 11 amino acids. The CDR3 region has the DNA TGTGCCATCAGTGAGAAACGGGAGCAGTTCTTC. It is translated as CAISEKREQFF.